Listed here is a single TCR beta chain. What it binds is unknown. Primers included in the PCR were 60 Vbeta and 13 Jbeta primers. The repertoire was sequenced with immunoSEQ multiplex PCR; TCRdb's copy has only in-frame clones and lacks some. The sample contains 250,000 to 350,000 clones, roughly 90% of which appear only once. Each of the donors was a healthy bone marrow donor. The CDR3 has 12 amino acids. Trimming shortened V by 5 bases and J by 3 bases, and 9 bases separated the two germline ends. CDR1 is SGHRS and CDR2 is YFSETQ in the germline V gene. The data were obtained in a study of cytomegalovirus exposure and HLA in healthy donors. Findings and caveats of the study: TRBV6-2, TRBV6-3 and some other V segments were unresolvable in 87-base-pair reads. A later analysis linked a missense DCLRE1C variant to TCR beta V- and J-gene trimming. A later analysis, which compared TCR beta chains of equal frequency, found the HLA-associated ones more clonally expanded.

This receptor was taken from a man in his forties in good health and CMV-seropositive. The chain combines TRBV5-1 with TRBJ2-7; weak D call: TRBD1 (6 bases). Sequenced material: PBMCs. CDR3 sequence reads: CASRLQGYEQYF. DNA of the CDR3: TGCGCCAGCAGACTACAGGGCTACGAGCAGTACTTC. Full variable domain (outside the CDR3, taken from reference TRBV5-1 and TRBJ2-7): KAGVTQTPRYLIKTRGQQVTLSCSPISGHRSVSWYQQTPGQGLQFLFEYFSETQRNKGNFPGRFSGRQFSNSRSEMNVSTLELGDSALYLCASRLQGYEQYFGPGTRLTVT.